This is a list of T cell receptor beta chains from one sample in a study of radiation and T cells in renal cell carcinoma. The table came from immunoSEQ multiplex PCR; TCRdb's copy has only in-frame clones and leaves some out. The table records just under 150,000 clones, approximately 86% of them present only once. The starting material was blood, obtained from a patient whose treatment included radiotherapy and nephrectomy. Receptors were obtained from a woman in her 50s with renal cell carcinoma. The CDR3 runs from the conserved cysteine through the conserved F or W. D genes are given only for firm matches. The size field is filled for only some rows; it gives once, few, many or a size class.

J,D,size,V,CDR3,DNA
TRBJ1-2,-,once,TRBV30,CAWSVRGFYGYTF,TGTGCCTGGAGTGTACGCGGTTTCTATGGCTACACCTTC
TRBJ1-5,-,-,TRBV18,CASSPQGLGSNQPQHF,TGTGCCAGCTCACCACAGGGGCTCGGGAGCAATCAGCCCCAGCATTTT
TRBJ2-2,-,-,TRBV18,CASSPSSGTGELFF,TGTGCCAGCTCACCATCGTCGGGCACCGGGGAGCTGTTTTTT
TRBJ1-3,-,few,TRBV6-6,CASSYRASTGNTIYF,TGTGCCAGCAGTTACCGCGCTTCGACTGGAAACACCATATATTTT
TRBJ2-2,-,once,TRBV5-5,CASSLVPTNTGELFF,TGTGCCAGCAGCTTGGTACCGACGAACACCGGGGAGCTGTTTTTT
TRBJ1-1,-,-,TRBV4-3,CASSQDQGYLNTEAFF,TGCGCCAGCAGCCAAGACCAGGGCTATTTGAACACTGAAGCTTTCTTT
TRBJ2-6,-,-,TRBV6-5,CASRVSFGANVLTF,TGTGCCAGTCGTGTCTCTTTTGGGGCCAACGTCCTGACTTTC
TRBJ2-1,-,-,TRBV10-1,CATRGAGLSYNEQFF,TGCGCCACCCGGGGGGCAGGGCTAAGCTACAATGAGCAGTTCTTC
TRBJ2-1,-,-,TRBV4-3,CASSQDRRNNEQFF,TGCGCCAGCAGCCAAGATAGGCGAAACAATGAGCAGTTCTTC
TRBJ1-3,-,-,TRBV4-3,CASSQDGRASGNTIYF,TGCGCCAGCAGCCAAGATGGCAGGGCCTCTGGAAACACCATATATTTT
TRBJ1-1,-,-,TRBV7-9,CASSRFEGRTEAFF,TGTGCCAGCAGCCGATTTGAGGGACGAACTGAAGCTTTCTTT
TRBJ1-4,-,many,TRBV25-1,CASSDSNWTDLNEKLFF,TGTGCCAGCAGTGACTCCAACTGGACAGACCTAAATGAAAAACTGTTTTTT
TRBJ2-2,-,-,TRBV7-2,CASSPPRGSPGTGELFF,TGTGCCAGCAGCCCCCCCCGGGGTAGCCCGGGCACCGGGGAGCTGTTTTTT
TRBJ2-1,TRBD2,-,TRBV4-1,CASSQATSGEYNEQFF,TGCGCCAGCAGCCAGGCGACTAGCGGGGAGTACAATGAGCAGTTCTTC
TRBJ1-5,-,-,TRBV2,CASSEGQPYQPQHF,TGTGCCAGCAGTGAAGGACAGCCTTATCAGCCCCAGCATTTT
TRBJ1-2,-,-,TRBV5-8,CASSLKGGYGYTF,TGTGCCAGCAGCTTAAAGGGAGGGTACGGCTACACCTTC
TRBJ2-7,-,-,TRBV7-2,CASSSWQDSYEQYF,TGTGCCAGCAGCTCCTGGCAGGACTCCTACGAGCAGTACTTC
TRBJ2-5,TRBD1,-,TRBV28,CASSDRGGETQYF,TGTGCCAGCAGTGACAGGGGAGGTGAGACCCAGTACTTC
TRBJ2-1,TRBD2,-,TRBV6-1,CASSEASGTSGYNEQFF,TGTGCCAGCAGTGAAGCTTCCGGGACTAGCGGGTACAATGAGCAGTTCTTC
TRBJ2-7,TRBD1,-,TRBV20-1,CTAGGHEQYF,TGCACAGCAGGGGGCCACGAGCAGTACTTC
TRBJ2-1,-,few,TRBV28,CASSRFNEQFF,TGTGCCAGCAGTCGATTTAATGAGCAGTTCTTC
TRBJ2-5,TRBD2,-,TRBV19,CASSRGLAEETQYF,TGTGCCAGTAGTAGGGGACTAGCGGAAGAGACCCAGTACTTC
TRBJ2-1,TRBD1,-,TRBV5-4,CASSPQPGQGFYNEQFF,TGTGCCAGCAGCCCACAACCGGGACAGGGGTTCTACAATGAGCAGTTCTTC
TRBJ2-5,-,-,TRBV4-1,CASSQGASTYGQETQYF,TGCGCCAGCAGCCAAGGGGCCTCGACATACGGGCAAGAGACCCAGTACTTC
TRBJ1-2,-,-,TRBV14,CASSKANYGYTF,TGTGCCAGCAGCAAAGCTAACTATGGCTACACCTTC
TRBJ1-1,-,-,TRBV5-6,CASSLGEAEAFF,TGTGCCAGCAGCTTAGGGGAGGCTGAAGCTTTCTTT
TRBJ2-7,-,-,TRBV6-6,CASSSVSNRVPGEQYF,TGTGCCAGCAGTTCAGTCTCCAACCGGGTCCCAGGGGAGCAGTACTTC
TRBJ2-7,-,-,TRBV7-2,CASSPGGDEQYF,TGTGCCAGCAGCCCCGGGGGAGACGAGCAGTACTTC
TRBJ2-7,TRBD2,-,TRBV29-1,CSARLAGTYEQYF,TGCAGCGCAAGACTAGCGGGGACCTACGAGCAGTACTTC
TRBJ2-7,-,few,TRBV7-2,CASSPWGARSYEQYF,TGTGCCAGCAGCCCCTGGGGGGCGCGCTCCTACGAGCAGTACTTC
TRBJ1-6,-,-,TRBV7-2,CASSPWADPGISPLHF,TGTGCCAGCAGCCCCTGGGCCGACCCGGGCATTTCACCCCTCCACTTT
TRBJ1-3,TRBD1,-,TRBV29-1,CSVEDHRTGGNTIYF,TGCAGCGTTGAAGATCATCGGACAGGGGGAAACACCATATATTTT
TRBJ2-3,TRBD2,-,TRBV6-1,CASRVAGEADTQYF,TGTGCCAGCAGGGTAGCGGGAGAGGCAGATACGCAGTATTTT
TRBJ2-5,TRBD1,-,TRBV5-1,CASSLTAGGRQETQYF,TGCGCCAGCAGCTTGACGGCAGGGGGTAGGCAAGAGACCCAGTACTTC
TRBJ1-2,-,-,TRBV6-4,CASSEDPDRPPYGYTF,TGTGCCAGCAGTGAAGATCCAGACCGGCCTCCCTATGGCTACACCTTC